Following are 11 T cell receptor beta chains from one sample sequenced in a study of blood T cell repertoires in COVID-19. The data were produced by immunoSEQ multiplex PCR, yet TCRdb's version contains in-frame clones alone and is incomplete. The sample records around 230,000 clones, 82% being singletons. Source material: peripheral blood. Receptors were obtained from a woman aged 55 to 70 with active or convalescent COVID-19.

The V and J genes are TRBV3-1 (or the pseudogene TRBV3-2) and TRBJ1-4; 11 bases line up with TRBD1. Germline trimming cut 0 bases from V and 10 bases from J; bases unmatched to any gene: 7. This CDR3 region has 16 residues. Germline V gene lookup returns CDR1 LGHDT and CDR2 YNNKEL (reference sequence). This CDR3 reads CASSQDFGTGGGKLFF. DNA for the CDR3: TGTGCCAGCAGCCAAGATTTCGGGACAGGGGGTGGAAAACTGTTTTTT.

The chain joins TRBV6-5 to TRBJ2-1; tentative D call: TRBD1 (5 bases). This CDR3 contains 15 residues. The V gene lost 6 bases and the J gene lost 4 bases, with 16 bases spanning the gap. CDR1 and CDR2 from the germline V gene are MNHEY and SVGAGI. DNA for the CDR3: TGTGCCAGCAGACACGACAGAGTGGGATACAATGAGCAGTTCTTC. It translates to CASRHDRVGYNEQFF.

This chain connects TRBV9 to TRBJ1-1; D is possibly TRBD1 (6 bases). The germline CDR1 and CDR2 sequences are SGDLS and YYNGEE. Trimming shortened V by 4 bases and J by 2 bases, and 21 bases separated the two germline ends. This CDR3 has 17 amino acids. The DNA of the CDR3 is TGTGCCAGCAGCTCCCCGTTGGGGGCTAGTGTAAACACTGAAGCTTTCTTT. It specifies CASSSPLGASVNTEAFF.

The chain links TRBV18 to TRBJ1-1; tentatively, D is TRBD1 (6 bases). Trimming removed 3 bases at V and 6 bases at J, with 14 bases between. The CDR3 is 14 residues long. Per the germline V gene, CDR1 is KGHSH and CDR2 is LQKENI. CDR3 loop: CASSPLPGGAEAFF. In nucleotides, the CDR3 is TGTGCCAGCTCACCCTTGCCGGGGGGCGCTGAAGCTTTCTTT.

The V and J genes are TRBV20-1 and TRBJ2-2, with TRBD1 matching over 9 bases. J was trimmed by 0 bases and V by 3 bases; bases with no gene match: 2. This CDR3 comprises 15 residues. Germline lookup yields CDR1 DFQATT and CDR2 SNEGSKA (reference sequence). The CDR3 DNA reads TGCAGTGCTAGTAGACAGGGGGCGAACACCGGGGAGCTGTTTTTT. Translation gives CSASRQGANTGELFF.

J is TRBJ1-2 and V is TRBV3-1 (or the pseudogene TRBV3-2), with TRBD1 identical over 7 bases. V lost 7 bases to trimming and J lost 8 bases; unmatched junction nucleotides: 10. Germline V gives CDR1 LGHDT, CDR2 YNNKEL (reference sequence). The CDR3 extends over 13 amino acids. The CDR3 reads CASTLRQGGGYTF. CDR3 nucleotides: TGTGCCAGCACCCTCCGACAGGGTGGAGGCTACACCTTC.

The CDR3 spells CASREHRENTEAFF. The CDR3 DNA reads as TGTGCCAGTAGAGAACACCGGGAGAACACTGAAGCTTTCTTT. This chain links TRBV19 with TRBJ1-1; D not resolved. Germline CDR1 LNHDA, CDR2 SQIVND (reference sequence). Trimming cost V 6 bases and J 1 base, with 12 bases left between them. The length of the CDR3 is 14 residues. Full variable domain (remainder filled in from reference TRBV19 and TRBJ1-1): DGGITQSPKYLFRKEGQNVTLSCEQNLNHDAMYWYRQDPGQGLRLIYYSQIVNDFQKGDIAEGYSVSREKKESFPLTVTSAQKNPTAFYLCASREHRENTEAFFGQGTRLTVV.

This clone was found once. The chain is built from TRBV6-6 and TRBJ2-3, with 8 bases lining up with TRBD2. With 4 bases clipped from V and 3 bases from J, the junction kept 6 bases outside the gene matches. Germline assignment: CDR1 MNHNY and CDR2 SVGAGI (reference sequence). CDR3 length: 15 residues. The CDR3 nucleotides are TGTGCCAGCAGTTCCCCGGGACTAGGAACAGATACGCAGTATTTT. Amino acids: CASSSPGLGTDTQYF.

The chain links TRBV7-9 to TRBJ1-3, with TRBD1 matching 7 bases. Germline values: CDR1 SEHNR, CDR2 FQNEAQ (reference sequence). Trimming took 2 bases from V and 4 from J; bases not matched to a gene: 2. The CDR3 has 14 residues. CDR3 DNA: TGTGCCAGCAGCTTACAGGGGGGAGGAAACACCATATATTTT. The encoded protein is CASSLQGGGNTIYF. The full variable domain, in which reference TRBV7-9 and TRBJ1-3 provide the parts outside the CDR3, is DTGVSQNPRHKITKRGQNVTFRCDPISEHNRLYWYRQTLGQGPEFLTYFQNEAQLEKSRLLSDRFSAERPKGSFSTLEIQRTEQGDSAMYLCASSLQGGGNTIYFGEGSWLTVV.

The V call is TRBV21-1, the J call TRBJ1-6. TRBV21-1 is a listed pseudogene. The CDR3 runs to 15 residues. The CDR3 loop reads CASNPGISYNSPLHF. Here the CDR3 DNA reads TGTGCCAGCAATCCCGGGATCTCCTATAATTCACCCCTCCACTTT.

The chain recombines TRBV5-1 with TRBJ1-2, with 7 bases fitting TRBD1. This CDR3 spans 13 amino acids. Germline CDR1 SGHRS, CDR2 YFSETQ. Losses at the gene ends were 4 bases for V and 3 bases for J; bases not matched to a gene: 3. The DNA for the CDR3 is TGCGCCAGCAGCCTGCAGGGGGACTATGGCTACACCTTC. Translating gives CASSLQGDYGYTF.